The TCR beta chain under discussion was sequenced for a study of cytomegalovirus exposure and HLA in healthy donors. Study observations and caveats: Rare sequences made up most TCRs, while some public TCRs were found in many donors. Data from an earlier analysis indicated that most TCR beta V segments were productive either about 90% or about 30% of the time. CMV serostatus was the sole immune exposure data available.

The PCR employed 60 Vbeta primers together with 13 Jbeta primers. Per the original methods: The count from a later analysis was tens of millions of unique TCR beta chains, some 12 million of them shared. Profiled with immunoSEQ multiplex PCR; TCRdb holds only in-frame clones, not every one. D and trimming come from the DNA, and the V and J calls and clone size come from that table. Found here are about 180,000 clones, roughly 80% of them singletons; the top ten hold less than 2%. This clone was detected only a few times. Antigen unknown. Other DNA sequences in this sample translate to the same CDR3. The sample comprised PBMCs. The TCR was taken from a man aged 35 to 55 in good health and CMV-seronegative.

CDR3 DNA sequence: TGCGCCAGCAGTCTAGACGGCTCTGGAAACACCATATATTTT. It yields the protein CASSLDGSGNTIYF. The chain combines TRBV5-1 with TRBJ1-3; D not certain. V lost 5 bases and J 0 bases, leaving 9 bases between the germline ends. The CDR3 sequence is 14 residues long. Germline V gives CDR1 SGHRS, CDR2 YFSETQ.